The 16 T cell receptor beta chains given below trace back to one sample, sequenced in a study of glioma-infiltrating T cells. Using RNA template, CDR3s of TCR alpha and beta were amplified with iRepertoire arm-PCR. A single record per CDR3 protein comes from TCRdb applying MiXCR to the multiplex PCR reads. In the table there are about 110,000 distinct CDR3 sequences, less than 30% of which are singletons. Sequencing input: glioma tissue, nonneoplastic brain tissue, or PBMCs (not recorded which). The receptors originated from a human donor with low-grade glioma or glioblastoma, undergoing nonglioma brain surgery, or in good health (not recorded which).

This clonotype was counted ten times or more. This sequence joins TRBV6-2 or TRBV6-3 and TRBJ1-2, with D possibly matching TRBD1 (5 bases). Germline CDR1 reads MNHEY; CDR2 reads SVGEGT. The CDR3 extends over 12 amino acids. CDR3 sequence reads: CAHRDPNDGYTF. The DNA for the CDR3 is TGTGCGCACCGGGACCCCAACGATGGCTACACCTTC.

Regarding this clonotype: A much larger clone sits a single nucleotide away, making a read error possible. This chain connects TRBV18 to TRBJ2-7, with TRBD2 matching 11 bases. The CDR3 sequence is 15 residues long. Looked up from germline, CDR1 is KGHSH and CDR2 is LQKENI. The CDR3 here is CASSPAGTSGYERYF. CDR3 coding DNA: TGTGCCAGCTCACCTGCCGGGACTAGCGGTTACGAGCGGTACTTC.

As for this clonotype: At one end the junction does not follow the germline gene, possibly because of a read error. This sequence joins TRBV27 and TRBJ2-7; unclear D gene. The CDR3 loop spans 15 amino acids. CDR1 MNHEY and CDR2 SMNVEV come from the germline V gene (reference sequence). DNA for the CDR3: TGTGCAAGCAGTTTACAGTACCTCGGCTCCTACGGGCAGTACTTC. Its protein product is CASSLQYLGSYGQYF.

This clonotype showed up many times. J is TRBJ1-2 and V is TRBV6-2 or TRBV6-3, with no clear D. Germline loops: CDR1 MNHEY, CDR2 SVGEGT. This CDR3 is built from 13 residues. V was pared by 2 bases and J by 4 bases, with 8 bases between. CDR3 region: CASSYGVLYGYTF. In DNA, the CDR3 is TGTGCCAGCAGTTACGGGGTTCTCTATGGCTACACCTTC.

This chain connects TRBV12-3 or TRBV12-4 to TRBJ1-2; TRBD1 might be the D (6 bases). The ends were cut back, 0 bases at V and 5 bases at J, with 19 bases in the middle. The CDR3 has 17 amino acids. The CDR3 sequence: CASSLASPGGRGYGYTF. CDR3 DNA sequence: TGTGCCAGCAGTTTAGCGTCCCCGGGGGGCAGGGGATATGGCTACACCTTC.

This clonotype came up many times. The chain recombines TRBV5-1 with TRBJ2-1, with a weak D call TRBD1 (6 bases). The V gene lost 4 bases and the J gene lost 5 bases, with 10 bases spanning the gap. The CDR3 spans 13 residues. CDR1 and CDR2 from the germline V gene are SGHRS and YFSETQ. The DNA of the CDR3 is TGCGCCAGCAGCAGGGACACCGACAATGAGCAGTTCTTC. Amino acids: CASSRDTDNEQFF.

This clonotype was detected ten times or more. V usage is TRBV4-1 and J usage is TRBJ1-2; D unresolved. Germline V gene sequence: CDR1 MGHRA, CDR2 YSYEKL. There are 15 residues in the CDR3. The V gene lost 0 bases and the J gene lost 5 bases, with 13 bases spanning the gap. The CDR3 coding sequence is TGCGCCAGCAGCCAAGATCTAGGGTTTGGATATGGCTACACCTTC. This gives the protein CASSQDLGFGYGYTF.

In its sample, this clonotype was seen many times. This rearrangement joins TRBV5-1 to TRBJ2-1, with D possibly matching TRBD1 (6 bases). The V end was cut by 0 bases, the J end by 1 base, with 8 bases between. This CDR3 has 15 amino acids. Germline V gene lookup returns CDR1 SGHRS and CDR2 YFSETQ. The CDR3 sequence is CASSLGGQSYNEQFF. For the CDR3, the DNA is TGCGCCAGCAGCTTGGGAGGACAGTCCTACAATGAGCAGTTCTTC.

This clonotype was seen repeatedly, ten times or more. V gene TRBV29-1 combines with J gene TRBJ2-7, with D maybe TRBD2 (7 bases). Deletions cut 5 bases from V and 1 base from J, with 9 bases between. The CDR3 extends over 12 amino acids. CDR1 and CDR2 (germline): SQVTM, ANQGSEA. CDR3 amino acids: CSVKGGSYEQYF. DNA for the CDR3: TGCAGCGTTAAGGGGGGGTCCTACGAGCAGTACTTC.

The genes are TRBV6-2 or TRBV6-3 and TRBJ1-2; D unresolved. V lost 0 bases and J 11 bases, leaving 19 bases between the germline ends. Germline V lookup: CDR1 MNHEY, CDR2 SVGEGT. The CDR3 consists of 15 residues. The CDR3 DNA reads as TGTGCCAGCAGTTACTCGGGCCTCCTGAACTGTGGTTACACCTTC. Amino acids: CASSYSGLLNCGYTF.

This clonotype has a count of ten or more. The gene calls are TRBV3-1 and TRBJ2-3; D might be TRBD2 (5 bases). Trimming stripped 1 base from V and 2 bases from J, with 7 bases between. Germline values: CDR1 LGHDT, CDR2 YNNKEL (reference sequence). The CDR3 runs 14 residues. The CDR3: CASSQGTVTDTQYF. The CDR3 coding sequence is TGTGCCAGCAGCCAAGGGACTGTCACAGATACGCAGTATTTT.

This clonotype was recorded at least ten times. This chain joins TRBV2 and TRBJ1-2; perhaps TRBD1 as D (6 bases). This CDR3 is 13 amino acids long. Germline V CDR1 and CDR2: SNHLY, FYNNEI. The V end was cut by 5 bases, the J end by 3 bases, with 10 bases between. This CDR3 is CASSNRDDYGYTF. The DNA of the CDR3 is TGTGCCAGCAGTAACAGGGACGACTATGGCTACACCTTC.

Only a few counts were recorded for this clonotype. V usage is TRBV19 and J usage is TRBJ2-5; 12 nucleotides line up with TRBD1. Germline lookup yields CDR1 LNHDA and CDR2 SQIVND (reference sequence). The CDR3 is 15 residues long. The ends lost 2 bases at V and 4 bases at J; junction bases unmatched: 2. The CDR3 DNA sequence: TGTGCCAGTAGTATACCGGGACAGGGGGCAGAGACCCAGTACTTC. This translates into CASSIPGQGAETQYF.

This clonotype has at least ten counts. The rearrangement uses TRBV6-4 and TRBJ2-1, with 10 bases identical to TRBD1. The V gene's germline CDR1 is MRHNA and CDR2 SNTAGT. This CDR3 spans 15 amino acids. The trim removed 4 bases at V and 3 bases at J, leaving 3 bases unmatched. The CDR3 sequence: CASSGGQGYYNEQFF. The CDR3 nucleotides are TGTGCCAGCAGTGGGGGACAGGGGTACTACAATGAGCAGTTCTTC.

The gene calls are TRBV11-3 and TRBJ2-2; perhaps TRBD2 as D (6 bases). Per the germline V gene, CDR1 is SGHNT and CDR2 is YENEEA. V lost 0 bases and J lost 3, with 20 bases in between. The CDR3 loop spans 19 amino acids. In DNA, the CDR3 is TGTGCCAGCAGCTTAGATTTTAGGGTCCGAACGGGGGACACCGGGGAGCTGTTTTTT. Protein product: CASSLDFRVRTGDTGELFF.

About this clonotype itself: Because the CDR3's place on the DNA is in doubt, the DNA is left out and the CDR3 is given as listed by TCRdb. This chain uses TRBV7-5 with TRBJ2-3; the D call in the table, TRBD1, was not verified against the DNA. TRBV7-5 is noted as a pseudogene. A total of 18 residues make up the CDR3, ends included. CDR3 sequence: CISVPEASALGAPGTQYF.